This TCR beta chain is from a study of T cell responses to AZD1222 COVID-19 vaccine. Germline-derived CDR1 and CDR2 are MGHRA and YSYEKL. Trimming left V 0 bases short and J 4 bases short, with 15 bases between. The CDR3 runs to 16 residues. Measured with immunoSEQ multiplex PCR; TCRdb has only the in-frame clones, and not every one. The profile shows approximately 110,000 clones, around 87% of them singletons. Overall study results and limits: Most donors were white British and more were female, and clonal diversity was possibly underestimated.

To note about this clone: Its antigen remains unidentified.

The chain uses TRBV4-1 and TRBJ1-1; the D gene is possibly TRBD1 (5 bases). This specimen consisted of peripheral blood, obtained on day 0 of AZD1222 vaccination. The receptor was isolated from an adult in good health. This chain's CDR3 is CASSQDEGPRGTEAFF. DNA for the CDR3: TGCGCCAGCAGCCAAGATGAGGGTCCAAGGGGCACTGAAGCTTTCTTT.